The rows below give T cell receptor beta chains drawn from one sample of a study of blood T cells in healthy people across ages. TCRdb recomputed calls from the 5' RACE reads with MiXCR, one row per CDR3 protein. Of about 1 million distinct CDR3 sequences in the sample, 40% to 55% are singletons; the top ten hold 18%. The material sequenced was blood. The source of these receptors is an older woman in good health. Each CDR3 is given with its conserved first and last residue. D genes are given only for firm matches. Only part of the rows carry a size: once, few, many, or a class if the clone is expanded.

J gene,D gene,clone size,V gene,CDR3 protein,CDR3 DNA
TRBJ2-1,NA,few,TRBV20-1,CSARAAITYNEQFF,TGCAGTGCTAGGGCTGCTATCACCTACAATGAGCAGTTCTTC
TRBJ2-5,NA,NA,TRBV12-3/TRBV12-4,CASTLSGPGEQYF,TGTGCCAGCACCCTCAGCGGTCCTGGGGAGCAGTACTTC
TRBJ2-3,NA,NA,TRBV11-2,CASSLRAVSSVTQYF,TGTGCCAGCAGCTTGAGGGCAGTTTCATCAGTTACGCAGTATTTT
TRBJ2-3,TRBD1,once,TRBV4-3,CASSQDLTGVKDTQYF,TGCGCCAGCAGCCAAGATCTGACAGGGGTTAAAGATACGCAGTATTTT
TRBJ2-1,NA,NA,TRBV25-1,CASSELRNEQFF,TGTGCCAGCAGTGAATTGAGGAATGAGCAGTTCTTC
TRBJ2-7,NA,NA,TRBV7-9,CASSLVQVLSYEQYF,TGTGCCAGCAGCTTAGTGCAGGTATTAAGCTACGAGCAGTACTTC
TRBJ2-7,NA,NA,TRBV11-2,CASSLDSRTVRAYEQYF,TGTGCCAGCAGCTTAGATTCCCGGACAGTCCGGGCCTACGAGCAGTACTTC
TRBJ2-7,NA,NA,TRBV7-2,CASSFPGTSYEQYF,TGTGCCAGCAGCTTCCCCGGGACAAGCTACGAGCAGTACTTC
TRBJ2-3,TRBD1,once,TRBV4-2,CASRGEPGQALSTDTQYF,TGTGCCAGCCGAGGGGAGCCCGGACAGGCCTTAAGCACAGATACGCAGTATTTT
TRBJ2-2,TRBD2,NA,TRBV6-2/TRBV6-3,CASRRAGVGELFF,TGTGCCAGCAGGCGAGCGGGAGTAGGAGAGCTGTTTTTT
TRBJ2-3,TRBD2,NA,TRBV6-5,CASSLGLAGDAQYF,TGTGCCAGCAGTTTGGGACTAGCGGGAGATGCGCAGTATTTT
TRBJ2-5,NA,NA,TRBV11-2,CASSLNGRRQETQYF,TGTGCCAGCAGCTTGAATGGGCGCAGGCAAGAGACCCAGTACTTC
TRBJ2-7,TRBD2,NA,TRBV20-1,CSARDRGLATFRSYEQYF,TGCAGTGCTAGAGATCGGGGACTAGCGACCTTCCGCTCCTACGAGCAGTACTTC
TRBJ2-1,NA,NA,TRBV7-8,CASSLGATPDEQFF,TGTGCCAGCAGCTTAGGCGCGACGCCCGATGAGCAGTTCTTC
TRBJ2-1,NA,few,TRBV25-1,CASLVDSDNEQFF,TGTGCCAGCCTCGTGGACAGTGACAATGAGCAGTTCTTC
TRBJ2-5,NA,few,TRBV20-1,CSAGRAGMKETQYF,TGCAGTGCGGGACGGGCGGGAATGAAAGAGACCCAGTACTTC
TRBJ2-7,NA,NA,TRBV11-2,CASSLVSALSYEQYF,TGTGCCAGCAGCTTAGTCTCCGCCCTTTCCTACGAGCAGTACTTC
TRBJ2-3,TRBD2,NA,TRBV24-1,CATSPQTSGTSTDTQYF,TGTGCCACCAGTCCTCAGACTAGCGGGACTAGCACAGATACGCAGTATTTT
TRBJ2-7,NA,NA,TRBV3-1,CASSQDRRGPSNEQYF,TGTGCCAGCAGCCAAGATAGAAGGGGCCCTTCGAATGAGCAGTACTTC
TRBJ2-1,NA,few,TRBV20-1,CSARAGLRIEQFF,TGCAGTGCTAGGGCGGGACTGAGGATTGAGCAGTTCTTC
TRBJ2-7,TRBD2,few,TRBV20-1,CSGLAGDRGEQYF,TGCAGTGGACTAGCGGGAGATAGAGGCGAGCAGTACTTC
TRBJ2-3,TRBD2,few,TRBV5-1,CASSSMSGSGGDTQYF,TGCGCCAGCAGCTCGATGAGCGGGAGCGGGGGAGATACGCAGTATTTT
TRBJ2-1,NA,NA,TRBV7-8,CASSLVLIVGGEQFF,TGTGCCAGCAGCTTAGTGCTTATAGTAGGAGGCGAGCAGTTCTTC
TRBJ1-1,NA,NA,TRBV5-1,CASSPWGPLDDTEAFF,TGCGCCAGCAGCCCCTGGGGACCGTTGGATGACACTGAAGCTTTCTTT
TRBJ2-4,NA,NA,TRBV21-1,CASSKKKGAGLRDVPMREQYF,TGTGCCAGCAGCAAAAAAAAGGGGGCCGGGCTGAGGGACGTCCCAATGAGGGAGCAGTACTTC
TRBJ2-1,TRBD2,NA,TRBV6-1,CASRDLTGTSGNRGYNEQFF,TGTGCCAGCAGGGACCTGACAGGGACTAGCGGTAATCGGGGGTACAATGAGCAGTTCTTC
TRBJ2-7,NA,few,TRBV27,CASSLSSRRVGIPYEQYF,TGTGCCAGCAGTTTATCTTCCCGGCGTGTCGGGATCCCCTACGAGCAGTACTTC
TRBJ2-7,NA,NA,TRBV2,CASSEEGIPYNEQYF,TGTGCCAGCAGTGAAGAGGGGATCCCCTACAATGAGCAGTACTTC
TRBJ1-5,NA,NA,TRBV27,CAFRGPEGNQPQHF,TGTGCCTTCCGGGGCCCAGAGGGCAATCAGCCCCAGCATTTT
TRBJ2-7,NA,few,TRBV5-6,CASSLDGGAPPYEQYF,TGTGCCAGCAGCTTGGATGGGGGGGCGCCCCCCTACGAGCAGTACTTC
TRBJ1-2,NA,NA,TRBV7-9,CASSLTSSTGYTF,TGTGCCAGCAGCTTAACATCCTCGACTGGCTACACCTTC
TRBJ2-1,NA,NA,TRBV24-1,CATSDLVRGSVNEQFF,TGTGCCACCAGTGATTTGGTAAGAGGATCCGTCAATGAGCAGTTCTTC
TRBJ2-7,NA,NA,TRBV27,CASSSDRRGYEQYF,TGTGCCAGCAGTTCGGACAGAAGGGGCTACGAGCAGTACTTC
TRBJ2-7,NA,few,TRBV27,CASSTPKINEQYF,TGTGCCAGCAGTACACCGAAAATTAACGAGCAGTACTTC
TRBJ2-4,TRBD2,NA,TRBV10-1,CASSEIAGNGVIQYF,TGCGCCAGCAGTGAGATAGCGGGTAACGGTGTCATTCAGTACTTC
TRBJ2-3,NA,NA,TRBV12-3/TRBV12-4,CASSFFGSGINTDTRYF,NA
TRBJ2-7,NA,once,TRBV15,CATSRDELFSYEQYF,TGTGCCACCAGCAGAGATGAGTTGTTCTCCTACGAGCAGTACTTC
TRBJ2-1,TRBD2,NA,TRBV6-5,CASRASGGAYNEQFF,TGTGCCAGCAGGGCTAGCGGGGGGGCCTACAATGAGCAGTTCTTC
TRBJ1-5,TRBD1,NA,TRBV15,CATSRGLTGGQPQHF,TGTGCCACCAGCAGAGGATTAACAGGGGGTCAGCCCCAGCATTTT
TRBJ1-2,TRBD1,NA,TRBV12-3/TRBV12-4,CASSSWDRDSYGYTF,TGTGCCAGCAGTTCCTGGGACAGGGACTCCTATGGCTACACCTTC
TRBJ2-7,NA,NA,TRBV27,CASSLSRTSYEQYF,TGTGCCAGCAGTTTATCTCGGACATCCTACGAGCAGTACTTC
TRBJ2-4,TRBD2,NA,TRBV5-1,CASSPDTGGNIQYF,TGCGCCAGCAGTCCGGACACGGGGGGGAACATTCAGTACTTC
TRBJ2-1,TRBD2,few,TRBV27,CASSFFRTGGWNEQFF,TGTGCCAGCAGTTTTTTTAGGACGGGAGGGTGGAATGAGCAGTTCTTC
TRBJ2-7,TRBD1,NA,TRBV7-9,CASSTDRALSSYEQYF,TGTGCCAGCAGCACAGACAGGGCCTTGAGCTCCTACGAGCAGTACTTC
TRBJ1-5,TRBD1,NA,TRBV20-1,CSAGDSLNQPQHF,TGCAGTGCCGGGGACAGTTTAAATCAGCCCCAGCATTTT
TRBJ2-7,NA,many,TRBV6-2/TRBV6-3,CASSFQAWGSYEQYF,TGTGCCAGCAGTTTTCAGGCATGGGGCTCCTACGAGCAGTACTTC
TRBJ2-3,NA,NA,TRBV11-2,CASSSLSVSTDTQYF,TGTGCCAGCAGCTCCCTCTCGGTGAGCACAGATACGCAGTATTTT
TRBJ2-3,NA,once,TRBV7-9,CASSSPRMGADTQYF,TGTGCCAGCAGCTCCCCGCGGATGGGCGCAGATACGCAGTATTTT
TRBJ2-4,NA,NA,TRBV7-8,CASSLGVGSGNEQYF,TGTGCCAGCAGCTTGGGGGTAGGCTCGGGGAATGAGCAGTACTTC
TRBJ2-3,NA,NA,TRBV4-1,CASSQEAGRTDTQYF,TGCGCCAGCAGCCAAGAGGCGGGACGGACAGATACGCAGTATTTT
TRBJ2-5,TRBD2,few,TRBV15,CATSFSGGRETQYF,TGTGCCACCAGTTTCTCGGGGGGACGGGAGACCCAGTACTTC
TRBJ1-1,NA,few,TRBV4-2,CASSQDNMAEAFF,TGTGCCAGCAGCCAAGATAACATGGCTGAAGCTTTCTTT